What follows are 27 T cell receptor beta chains derived from one specimen sequenced in a study of T cell responses to AZD1222 COVID-19 vaccine. The protocol was immunoSEQ multiplex PCR, while the TCRdb copy is restricted to in-frame clones and leaves out a portion. The sample lists 120,000 or so clones; around nine tenths were seen once. The sequences come from peripheral blood, collected on day 0 of AZD1222 vaccination. The receptors were gathered from an adult in good health.

The chain is built from TRBV7-8 and TRBJ2-4; D is possibly TRBD2 (5 bases). With 5 bases removed from V and 0 bases from J, the gap between germline ends came to 20 bases. Germline loops: CDR1 SGHVS, CDR2 FQNEAQ. The CDR3 sequence is 18 residues long. The CDR3, as DNA: TGTGCCAGCAGCCAAGGAGGCGTCTCCTGGCCAGCCAAAAACATTCAGTACTTC. It is translated as CASSQGGVSWPAKNIQYF.

This clone was recorded once. The rearrangement uses TRBV12-3 or TRBV12-4 and TRBJ2-1, with 8 bases matching TRBD2. The V segment lost 5 bases and the J segment 10 bases; nucleotides outside the gene matches: 7. CDR3 length: 13 residues. CDR3: CASSQLAALEQFF. CDR3 coding DNA: TGTGCCAGCAGTCAACTAGCGGCCCTGGAGCAGTTCTTC.

The rearrangement links TRBV11-2 to TRBJ2-3; TRBD1 matches 8 bases. CDR3 length: 17 residues. The germline gives CDR1 SGHAT, CDR2 FQNNGV. V lost 5 bases and J lost 2; bases outside the gene matches: 12. The CDR3 is CASSGGRTGRATDTQYF. The CDR3 coding sequence is TGTGCCAGCAGCGGGGGAAGGACAGGGAGAGCCACAGATACGCAGTATTTT.

The rearrangement links TRBV27 to TRBJ2-2, with 8 positions matching TRBD1. V lost 3 bases to trimming and J lost 4 bases; unmatched junction nucleotides: 7. The CDR3 spans 16 residues. Germline V gene data show CDR1 as MNHEY and CDR2 as SMNVEV (reference sequence). The chain's CDR3 is CASSFQGAPGTGELFF. CDR3 DNA: TGTGCCAGCAGTTTCCAGGGGGCGCCGGGCACCGGGGAGCTGTTTTTT.

The chain links TRBV19 to TRBJ1-1; 9 bases align to TRBD1. The V and J ends lost 4 bases and 3 bases, in that order; junction bases with no gene match: 3. The CDR3 runs 14 residues. CDR1 is LNHDA, CDR2 SQIVND, per germline (reference sequence). For the CDR3, the DNA is TGTGCCAGTAGTAGGGACAGGGCGGACACTGAAGCTTTCTTT. This codes for CASSRDRADTEAFF.

The CDR3: CASSRQGNSPLHF. DNA of the CDR3: TGTGCCAGCAGTCGGCAGGGTAATTCACCCCTCCACTTT. V is TRBV28 and J is TRBJ1-6; D is perhaps TRBD1 (5 bases). V lost 5 bases, J lost 6 bases, and 8 bases lay in between. The length of the CDR3 is 13 residues. The germline CDR1 and CDR2 sequences are MDHEN and SYDVKM.

This clone is a singleton in its sample. The chain recombines TRBV7-9 with TRBJ1-4; D unresolved. The CDR3 runs 14 residues. Germline lookup yields CDR1 SEHNR and CDR2 FQNEAQ (reference sequence). Deletions cut 3 bases from V and 6 bases from J, with 11 bases between. CDR3 region: CASSLDGGYEKLFF. CDR3 in DNA: TGTGCCAGCAGCTTGGACGGAGGATATGAAAAACTGTTTTTT.

The gene calls are TRBV2 and TRBJ2-3; 8 bases agree with TRBD1. The junction had 8 bases not matched to a gene; V was cut back by 5 bases and J by 4 bases. CDR1 SNHLY and CDR2 FYNNEI come from the germline V gene. The CDR3 has 15 amino acids. The CDR3 nucleotides read TGTGCCAGCAGTAAGGACAGGGTTTCGTCAGATACGCAGTATTTT. This sequence encodes CASSKDRVSSDTQYF.

This clone was seen a few times. The chain links TRBV6-2 or TRBV6-3 to TRBJ1-2; TRBD1 aligns across 9 bases. CDR1 and CDR2 from the germline V gene are MNHEY and SVGEGT. V shed 3 bases, J shed 3 bases, and the junction held 8 bases outside the gene matches. CDR3 length: 16 residues. CDR3 nucleotide sequence: TGTGCCAGCAGTTATCTGGGACAGGGCTCTCACTATGGCTACACCTTC. Translating it yields CASSYLGQGSHYGYTF.

The chain combines TRBV10-3 with TRBJ1-5; D is unresolved. Looked up from germline, CDR1 is ENHRY and CDR2 is SYGVKD. V was pared by 4 bases and J by 1 base, with 5 bases between. The CDR3 is 13 residues long. In DNA, the CDR3 is TGTGCCATCAGTGCGGACAGCAATCAGCCCCAGCATTTT. Encoded protein: CAISADSNQPQHF.

The chain employs TRBV11-3 and TRBJ2-7; D is perhaps TRBD2 (5 bases). V was clipped by 0 bases and J by 6 bases, with 9 bases between them. CDR1 and CDR2 from the germline V gene are SGHNT and YENEEA. This CDR3 spans 13 amino acids. The CDR3, as DNA: TGTGCCAGCAGCTTAGATTCGAGGGCCGAGCAGTACTTC. Amino acid sequence: CASSLDSRAEQYF. Full variable domain (rest looked up from reference TRBV11-3 and TRBJ2-7): EAGVVQSPRYKIIEKKQPVAFWCNPISGHNTLYWYLQNLGQGPELLIRYENEEAVDDSQLPKDRFSAERLKGVDSTLKIQPAELGDSAVYLCASSLDSRAEQYFGPGTRLTVT.

This clone showed up just once. This sequence joins TRBV29-1 and TRBJ2-1, with D possibly matching TRBD2 (6 bases). This CDR3 contains 17 residues. V lost 5 bases, J lost 0 bases, and 20 bases lay in between. Per germline, CDR1 SQVTM and CDR2 ANQGSEA. The CDR3 nucleotides read TGCAGCGTTAAGTTAAGCTCGGGAGTCAGCTCCTACAATGAGCAGTTCTTC. It is translated as CSVKLSSGVSSYNEQFF.

The chain links TRBV15 to TRBJ1-2, with D possibly being TRBD1 (5 bases). The V and J ends lost 5 bases and 8 bases respectively, with 9 bases between them. This CDR3 contains 11 residues. The germline V gene has CDR1 LNHNV and CDR2 YYDKDF (reference sequence). The DNA of the CDR3 is TGTGCCACCAGCCACACAGGCGGCTACACCTTC. Amino acid sequence: CATSHTGGYTF.

The gene calls are TRBV12-5 and TRBJ2-6; no clear D. The CDR3 is 15 amino acids. Germline V lookup: CDR1 LGHNT, CDR2 FRNRAP. Trimming stripped 0 bases from V and 2 bases from J, with 5 bases between. The CDR3 reads CASGLVPAGANVLTF. CDR3 DNA: TGTGCTAGTGGTTTGGTACCAGCTGGGGCCAACGTCCTGACTTTC.

The rearrangement uses TRBV10-3 and TRBJ2-7; TRBD2 aligns across 7 bases. V dropped 11 bases and J dropped 5; count of bases not matched to a gene: 12. Germline CDR1 reads ENHRY; CDR2 reads SYGVKD. This CDR3 is 13 amino acids long. The CDR3 loop reads CASRYVGGDEQYF. In DNA form, the CDR3 reads TGTGCCTCCCGTTATGTGGGAGGGGACGAGCAGTACTTC.

This sequence joins TRBV3-1 (or the pseudogene TRBV3-2) and TRBJ2-7; TRBD2 matches 7 bases. CDR1 is LGHDT and CDR2 is YNNKEL in the germline V gene (reference sequence). This CDR3 is built from 14 residues. V lost 4 bases to trimming and J lost 1 base; unmatched junction nucleotides: 4. Here the CDR3 DNA reads TGTGCCAGCAGCCTTAGCGGGCTATCCTACGAGCAGTACTTC. As protein: CASSLSGLSYEQYF.

V and J are TRBV18 and TRBJ1-3; 8 bases align to TRBD1. Germline loops: CDR1 KGHSH, CDR2 LQKENI. The CDR3 runs to 16 residues. V shed 5 bases, J shed 0 bases, and the junction held 6 bases outside the gene matches. CDR3 in amino acids: CASSIGTGNSGNTIYF. In DNA form, the CDR3 reads TGTGCCAGCTCAATCGGGACAGGCAACTCTGGAAACACCATATATTTT.

The gene calls are TRBV5-4 and TRBJ1-2; D is uncertain. Germline CDR1 reads SGHNT; CDR2 reads YYREEE (reference sequence). Trimming removed 0 bases at V and 4 bases at J, with 16 bases between. The CDR3 length is 16 residues. The CDR3 coding sequence is TGTGCCAGCAGCTTGGATGGCCGGCCCCGGGGCTATGGCTACACCTTC. Amino acid sequence: CASSLDGRPRGYGYTF.

CDR3 nucleotide sequence: TGTGCCAGCAGTGTGATGGGGACCGGGACAGAGATCATGAACACTGAAGCTTTCTTT. Protein sequence: CASSVMGTGTEIMNTEAFF. The chain combines TRBV6-2 or TRBV6-3 with TRBJ1-1, with 7 bases that match TRBD1. Per germline, CDR1 MNHEY and CDR2 SVGEGT. The V and J ends lost 5 bases and 0 bases, in that order; junction bases with no gene match: 18. There are 19 residues in the CDR3.

J is TRBJ2-1 and V is TRBV13, with no clear D. Trimming removed 0 bases at V and 0 bases at J, with 15 bases between. The CDR3 runs to 18 residues. Germline lookup yields CDR1 PRHDT and CDR2 FYEKMQ (reference sequence). CDR3 DNA sequence: TGTGCCAGCAGCTTAGGCCTGAAGTCCCCGTTCTCCTACAATGAGCAGTTCTTC. It encodes CASSLGLKSPFSYNEQFF.

The chain uses TRBV19 and TRBJ1-2; no clear D gene. This CDR3 spans 15 amino acids. V was trimmed by 7 bases and J by 8 bases, leaving 23 bases between them. Germline-derived CDR1 and CDR2 are LNHDA and SQIVND (reference sequence). CDR3 DNA: TGTGCCAGTATTGAGGGCGGGGATCCCCCAGGCGGCTACACCTTC. Encoded protein: CASIEGGDPPGGYTF.

V usage is TRBV4-1 and J usage is TRBJ1-3, with D uncertain. V lost 3 bases and J lost 8, with 11 bases in between. The CDR3 covers 13 residues. In germline, CDR1 is MGHRA, CDR2 YSYEKL. CDR3 amino acids: CASSHGREDTIYF. DNA of the CDR3: TGCGCCAGCAGCCATGGGAGGGAAGACACCATATATTTT.

The chain employs TRBV3-1 (or the pseudogene TRBV3-2) and TRBJ2-7; 7 bases align to TRBD1. V lost 1 base to trimming and J lost 3 bases; unmatched junction nucleotides: 9. Germline-derived CDR1 and CDR2 are LGHDT and YNNKEL (reference sequence). This CDR3 comprises 16 residues. DNA of the CDR3: TGTGCCAGCAGCCAAGGATGGACAGGTCAGAGCTACGAGCAGTACTTC. It codes for CASSQGWTGQSYEQYF.

This chain uses TRBV5-4 with TRBJ2-5; no firm D call. Deletions cut 1 base from V and 2 bases from J, with 6 bases between. This CDR3 spans 13 amino acids. Germline values: CDR1 SGHNT, CDR2 YYREEE (reference sequence). This chain's CDR3 is CASSLMLQETQYF. CDR3 sequence (DNA): TGTGCCAGCAGCTTGATGTTACAAGAGACCCAGTACTTC. Full variable domain (missing parts from reference TRBV5-4 and TRBJ2-5): ETGVTQSPTHLIKTRGQQVTLRCSSQSGHNTVSWYQQALGQGPQFIFQYYREEENGRGNFPPRFSGLQFPNYSSELNVNALELDDSALYLCASSLMLQETQYFGPGTRLLVL.

In the case of this clone: One junction end does not reproduce the germline sequence, and a read error may be involved. The V call is TRBV6-5, the J call TRBJ2-1; a weak D match, TRBD1 (6 bases). Germline-derived CDR1 and CDR2 are MNHEY and SVGAGI. There are 15 residues in the CDR3. CDR3 residues: CASSDSGTIYNEQFF. The CDR3 region has the DNA TGTGCCAGCAGTGACTCCGGGACAATCTACAATGAGCAGTTCTTC.

This clone occurred a few times. This chain links TRBV7-8 with TRBJ1-4, with unresolved D. This CDR3 has 14 residues. V was clipped by 2 bases and J by 8 bases, with 12 bases between them. Germline-derived CDR1 and CDR2 are SGHVS and FQNEAQ. The CDR3 DNA follows: TGTGCCAGCAGCTTAAGGAAGGGAGGGGAAAAACTGTTTTTT. Its translation: CASSLRKGGEKLFF.

The chain uses TRBV14 and TRBJ1-5; D gene unclear. Between the trimmed V and J ends, which lost 5 bases and 4 bases, there was a span of 9 bases. Germline CDR1 is SGHDN and CDR2 is FVKESK. The CDR3 length is 13 residues. The CDR3 region is CASSKDGNQPQHF. The CDR3 DNA reads TGTGCCAGCAGCAAGGACGGTAATCAGCCCCAGCATTTT.